A single sample is the source of the 10 T cell receptor beta chains below, sequenced in a study of chemoradiotherapy in HPV16-positive cancers. The protocol was immunoSEQ multiplex PCR, while the TCRdb copy is restricted to in-frame clones and leaves out a portion. The sample includes around 29,000 clones, 93% of them seen just once. The starting material was blood, obtained from a patient who underwent chemoradiotherapy. These receptors were obtained from a human donor with HPV-associated anogenital cancer.

V gene TRBV19 combines with J gene TRBJ1-4; tentative D call: TRBD1 (6 bases). The V and J ends lost 11 bases and 4 bases respectively, with 14 bases between them. Germline V gene lookup returns CDR1 LNHDA and CDR2 SQIVND (reference sequence). CDR3 size: 13 residues. The CDR3 spells CACHGQHNEKLFF. CDR3 nucleotides: TGTGCCTGCCATGGACAGCATAATGAAAAACTGTTTTTT.

The chain carries TRBV4-2 and TRBJ1-6; no definite D call. The CDR3 is 14 amino acids. V shed 0 bases and J shed 10 bases, with 10 bases lying between them. Germline CDR1 LGHNA, CDR2 YNFKEQ. DNA of the CDR3: TGTGCCAGCAGCCAAGATCGCCGTCGGTCACCCCTCCACTTT. This gives the protein CASSQDRRRSPLHF.

The gene calls are TRBV27 and TRBJ2-7; TRBD2 matches at 9 bases. Trimming took 5 bases from V and 0 from J; bases not matched to a gene: 14. The CDR3 consists of 18 residues. Germline CDR1 is MNHEY and CDR2 is SMNVEV (reference sequence). CDR3 nucleotide sequence: TGTGCCAGCAGTCGGGGCGGGGGGGCCGGTCTAAGCTCCTACGAGCAGTACTTC. This encodes CASSRGGGAGLSSYEQYF.

The genes are TRBV28 and TRBJ1-2, with D hard to call. Trimming stripped 3 bases from V and 0 bases from J, with 5 bases between. Germline V gives CDR1 MDHEN, CDR2 SYDVKM. The CDR3 is 13 residues long. In DNA, the CDR3 is TGTGCCAGCAGTTTTGGCGCTAACTATGGCTACACCTTC. The encoded protein is CASSFGANYGYTF.

J is TRBJ1-3 and V is TRBV6-5; no definite D call. The CDR3 runs to 16 residues. The germline gives CDR1 MNHEY, CDR2 SVGAGI. Trimming took 0 bases from V and 0 from J, leaving 9 bases between them. The CDR3: CASSYSVYRSGNTIYF. For the CDR3, the DNA is TGTGCCAGCAGTTACTCGGTATATCGCTCTGGAAACACCATATATTTT.

This chain uses TRBV5-1 with TRBJ1-2; D is uncertain. The CDR3 consists of 15 residues. CDR1 is SGHRS, CDR2 YFSETQ, per germline. V lost 0 bases and J lost 2, with 11 bases in between. In DNA, the CDR3 is TGCGCCAGCAGCTTGGGGCTTGGATCAAACTATGGCTACACCTTC. Protein product: CASSLGLGSNYGYTF.

The V call is TRBV6-6, the J call TRBJ2-5, with D maybe TRBD2 (6 bases). Trimming removed 3 bases at V and 3 bases at J, with 11 bases between. This CDR3 is built from 14 residues. The germline V gene encodes CDR1 MNHNY and CDR2 SVGAGI (reference sequence). CDR3 sequence: CASSYSRGEETQYF. The CDR3 nucleotides are TGTGCCAGCAGTTATTCGCGGGGTGAAGAGACCCAGTACTTC.

The chain recombines TRBV11-2 with TRBJ2-7; D is unresolved. The germline V gene encodes CDR1 SGHAT and CDR2 FQNNGV. This CDR3 region has 14 residues. V lost 1 base and J lost 9, with 16 bases in between. DNA for the CDR3: TGTGCCAGCAGCTTAGGGTTTGGTAGGGCTGGGCAGTACTTC. The encoded protein is CASSLGFGRAGQYF.

This chain links TRBV4-1 with TRBJ1-3, with D hard to call. The CDR3 has 15 residues. V lost 3 bases and J lost 2, with 11 bases in between. The germline gives CDR1 MGHRA, CDR2 YSYEKL. The CDR3 loop reads CASSQYKDAGNTIYF. The CDR3 bases are TGCGCCAGCAGCCAGTACAAAGACGCTGGAAACACCATATATTTT.

This chain connects TRBV2 to TRBJ2-7; D is possibly TRBD1 (6 bases). The CDR3 consists of 15 residues. The germline gives CDR1 SNHLY, CDR2 FYNNEI. The V gene lost 8 bases and the J gene lost 1 base, with 18 bases spanning the gap. The CDR3 sequence: CASVDPGTTSYEQYF. The CDR3 DNA follows: TGTGCCAGCGTGGATCCCGGGACAACATCCTACGAGCAGTACTTC.